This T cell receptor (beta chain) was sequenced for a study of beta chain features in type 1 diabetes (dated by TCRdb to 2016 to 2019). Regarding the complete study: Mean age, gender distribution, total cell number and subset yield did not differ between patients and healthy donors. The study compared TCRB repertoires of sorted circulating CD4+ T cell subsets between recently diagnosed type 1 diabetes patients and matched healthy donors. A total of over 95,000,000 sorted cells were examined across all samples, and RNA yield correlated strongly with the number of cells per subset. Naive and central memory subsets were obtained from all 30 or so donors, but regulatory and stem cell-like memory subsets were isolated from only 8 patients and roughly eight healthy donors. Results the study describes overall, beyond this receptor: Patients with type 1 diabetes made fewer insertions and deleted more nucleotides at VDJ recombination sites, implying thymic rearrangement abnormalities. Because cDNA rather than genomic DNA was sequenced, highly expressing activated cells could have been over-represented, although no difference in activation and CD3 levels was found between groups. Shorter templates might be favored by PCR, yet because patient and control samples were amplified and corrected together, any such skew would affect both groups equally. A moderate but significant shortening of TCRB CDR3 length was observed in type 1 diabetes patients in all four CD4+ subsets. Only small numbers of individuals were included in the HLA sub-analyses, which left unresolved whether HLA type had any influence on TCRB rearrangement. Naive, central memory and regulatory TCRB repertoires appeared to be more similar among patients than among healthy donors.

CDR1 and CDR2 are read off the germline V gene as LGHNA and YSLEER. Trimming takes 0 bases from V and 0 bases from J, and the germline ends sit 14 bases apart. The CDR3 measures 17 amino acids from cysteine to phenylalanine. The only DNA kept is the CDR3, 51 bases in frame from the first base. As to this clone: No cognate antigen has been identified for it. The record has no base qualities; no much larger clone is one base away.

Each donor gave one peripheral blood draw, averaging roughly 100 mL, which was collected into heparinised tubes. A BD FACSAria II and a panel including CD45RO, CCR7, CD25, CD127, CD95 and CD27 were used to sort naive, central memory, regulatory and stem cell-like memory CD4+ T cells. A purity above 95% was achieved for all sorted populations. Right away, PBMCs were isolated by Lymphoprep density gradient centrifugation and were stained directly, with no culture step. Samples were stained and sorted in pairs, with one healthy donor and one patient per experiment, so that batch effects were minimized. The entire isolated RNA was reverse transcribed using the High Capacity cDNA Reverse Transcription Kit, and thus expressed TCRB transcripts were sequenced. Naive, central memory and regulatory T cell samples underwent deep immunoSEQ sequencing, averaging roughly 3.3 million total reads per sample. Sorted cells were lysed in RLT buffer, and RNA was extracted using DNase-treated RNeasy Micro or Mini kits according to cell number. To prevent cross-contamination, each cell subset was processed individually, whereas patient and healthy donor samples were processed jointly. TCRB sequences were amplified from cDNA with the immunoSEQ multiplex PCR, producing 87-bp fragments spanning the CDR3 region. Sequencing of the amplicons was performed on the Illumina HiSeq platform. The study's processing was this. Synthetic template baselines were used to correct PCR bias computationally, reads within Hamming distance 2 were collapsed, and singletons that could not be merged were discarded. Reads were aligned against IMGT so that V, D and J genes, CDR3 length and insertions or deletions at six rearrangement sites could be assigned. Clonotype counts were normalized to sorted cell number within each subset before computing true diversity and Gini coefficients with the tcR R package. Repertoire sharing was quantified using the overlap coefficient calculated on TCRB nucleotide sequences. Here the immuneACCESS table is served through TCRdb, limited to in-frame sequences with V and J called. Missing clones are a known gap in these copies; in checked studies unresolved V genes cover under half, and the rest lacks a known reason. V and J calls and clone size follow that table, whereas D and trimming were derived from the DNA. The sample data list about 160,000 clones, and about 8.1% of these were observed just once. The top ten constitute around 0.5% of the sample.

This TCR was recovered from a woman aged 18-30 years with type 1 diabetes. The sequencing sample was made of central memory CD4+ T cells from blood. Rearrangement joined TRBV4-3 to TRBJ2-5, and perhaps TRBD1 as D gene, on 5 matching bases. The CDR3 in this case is CASSQDPAGINQETQYF. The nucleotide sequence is TGCGCCAGCAGCCAAGATCCGGCAGGGATTAACCAAGAGACCCAGTACTTC.